Shown below are 8 T cell receptor beta chains from a single sample sequenced in a study of blood T cells in healthy people across ages. Sample-barcoded 5' priming and a J-beta primer mix drove a second PCR of about 7 to 11 cycles. TCRdb ran MiXCR on the 5' RACE reads and lists one entry per CDR3 protein. The sample records 1.5 million to 2 million distinct CDR3 sequences, roughly 30% being singletons. Sequencing was performed on blood. The receptors come from a woman aged 25 to 45 in good health.

This clonotype was found a few times. The chain combines TRBV5-1 with TRBJ2-3; perhaps TRBD2 as D (6 bases). Looked up from germline, CDR1 is SGHRS and CDR2 is YFSETQ. The CDR3 is 15 residues long. The ends were cut back, 4 bases at V and 3 bases at J, with 15 bases in the middle. CDR3 bases: TGCGCCAGCAGCATAGGAGGGCCTATGACAGATACGCAGTATTTT. As protein: CASSIGGPMTDTQYF.

The rearrangement links TRBV30 to TRBJ2-7, with D uncertain. Deletions cut 4 bases from V and 2 bases from J, with 6 bases between. The CDR3 loop spans 11 amino acids. The germline gives CDR1 GTSNPN, CDR2 SVGIG (reference sequence). The CDR3 sequence is CAWTSAYEQYF. The CDR3 region has the DNA TGTGCCTGGACGTCAGCCTACGAGCAGTACTTC.

The table lists this clonotype with a few counts. The chain joins TRBV12-3 or TRBV12-4 to TRBJ2-5, with D tentatively TRBD1 or TRBD2 (5 bases each). The CDR3 totals 15 residues. Trimming removed 3 bases from V and 1 base from J, with 12 bases in between. The CDR3 sequence is CASSFRGRVQETQYF. In DNA form, the CDR3 reads TGTGCCAGCAGTTTCCGGGGCCGGGTCCAAGAGACCCAGTACTTC.

This clonotype was counted only a few times. The chain couples TRBV12-3 or TRBV12-4 to TRBJ2-1; D might be TRBD2 (5 bases). V was cut by 1 base and J by 4 bases, with 11 bases left in between. The CDR3 is made up of 15 amino acids. The CDR3 DNA reads TGTGCCAGCAGTTTAGGTCCGGGAACTTACAATGAGCAGTTCTTC. Translated, it gives CASSLGPGTYNEQFF.

This clonotype occurred a few times. The chain employs TRBV29-1 and TRBJ2-1; 8 nucleotides agree with TRBD1. Judging by the DNA end, TRBJ2-7 fits better; the J call may be wrong. The CDR3 extends over 14 amino acids. Germline V lookup: CDR1 SQVTM, CDR2 ANQGSEA. CDR3 in amino acids: CSVDRGRSYNEQYF. In DNA, the CDR3 is TGCAGCGTTGACAGGGGGCGATCCTACAATGAGCAGTACTTC.

For the CDR3, the DNA is TGTGCCAGCAGCACACAAGATAACACTGAAGCTTTCTTT. The encoded protein is CASSTQDNTEAFF. The chain employs TRBV9 and TRBJ1-1, with no clear D. CDR3 length equals 13 residues. Per germline, CDR1 SGDLS and CDR2 YYNGEE. With 4 bases removed from V and 2 bases from J, the gap between germline ends came to 9 bases.

This clonotype was observed a few times. V usage is TRBV29-1 and J usage is TRBJ1-1; D is possibly TRBD1 (5 bases). The length of the CDR3 is 12 residues. Germline V gene lookup returns CDR1 SQVTM and CDR2 ANQGSEA. The ends were cut back, 7 bases at V and 0 bases at J, with 9 bases in the middle. For the CDR3, the DNA is TGCAGCGGGGGACTTTTGAACACTGAAGCTTTCTTT. Protein product: CSGGLLNTEAFF.

The gene calls are TRBV7-3 and TRBJ2-5, with 10 bases matching TRBD2. This CDR3 spans 17 amino acids. The J segment lost 4 bases and the V segment lost 3 bases, leaving 11 bases of the junction unmatched. Germline assignment: CDR1 SGHTA and CDR2 FQGTGA. For the CDR3, the DNA is TGTGCCAGCAGCTTTGCGGGGAAGCGGGAGGGCCCAGAGACCCAGTACTTC. Its translation: CASSFAGKREGPETQYF.